These 5 T cell receptor beta chains share one sample of origin, sequenced in a study of blood T cell repertoires in COVID-19. TCRdb's table, derived via immunoSEQ multiplex PCR, lists solely in-frame clones and lacks some. The sample carries 80,000 to 95,000 clones, approximately 77% recorded once. Material for sequencing was peripheral blood. Source of these receptors: a woman at least 80 years old with acute or convalescent COVID-19.

The chain has TRBV18 and TRBJ1-6; D gene ambiguous. CDR1 is KGHSH and CDR2 is LQKENI in the germline V gene. There are 15 residues in the CDR3. Trimming pared 3 bases from V and 10 bases from J, leaving 16 bases between. CDR3 protein: CASSPRSGSDSPLHF. CDR3 DNA: TGTGCCAGCTCACCCCGGAGTGGTAGTGACTCACCCCTCCACTTT.

The CDR3 DNA sequence: TGTGCCAGCAGCGTAGGATATACTAGCGGGAGCACAGATACGCAGTATTTT. This encodes CASSVGYTSGSTDTQYF. The chain joins TRBV9 to TRBJ2-3; 9 bases line up with TRBD2. V trimming: 0 bases; J trimming: 0 bases; junction bases outside the gene matches: 5. This CDR3 is built from 17 residues. Germline CDR1 and CDR2: SGDLS and YYNGEE.

As DNA, the CDR3 is TGTGCCAGCAGCCCACGCGGGGCTGAAGCTTTCTTT. Its translation is CASSPRGAEAFF. The V gene is TRBV7-2, the J gene TRBJ1-1; no clear D. This CDR3 contains 12 residues. V was shortened by 5 bases and J by 6 bases, with 10 bases between the two germline ends. In germline, CDR1 is SGHTA, CDR2 FQGNSA.

This chain uses TRBV7-3 with TRBJ2-3; 9 bases fit TRBD1. CDR3 length: 16 residues. Germline V gives CDR1 SGHTA, CDR2 FQGTGA. Germline trimming cut 2 bases from V and 4 bases from J; bases unmatched to any gene: 7. CDR3 region: CASSLYGTGLPDTQYF. The CDR3 bases are TGTGCCAGCAGCTTATATGGGACAGGGCTTCCAGATACGCAGTATTTT. Full variable domain (missing parts from reference TRBV7-3 and TRBJ2-3): GAGVSQTPSNKVTEKGKYVELRCDPISGHTALYWYRQSLGQGPEFLIYFQGTGAADDSGLPNDRFFAVRPEGSVSTLKIQRTERGDSAVYLCASSLYGTGLPDTQYFGPGTRLTVL.

The V and J genes are TRBV9 and TRBJ2-7, with 10 bases matching TRBD1. Germline assignment: CDR1 SGDLS and CDR2 YYNGEE. J was trimmed by 4 bases and V by 4 bases; bases with no gene match: 11. The CDR3 spans 16 residues. As DNA, the CDR3 is TGTGCCAGCAGCTCGACAGGGGGCGCCCAGATTTACGAGCAGTACTTC. This codes for CASSSTGGAQIYEQYF.